This paragraph covers one T cell receptor beta chain sequence. Its cognate antigen is unknown. These data are taken from a study of cytomegalovirus exposure and HLA in healthy donors. Findings and limits, study-wide: In a later analysis, an Asian-associated ancestry cluster reportedly showed fewer N-insertions than the approximately 670-donor mean. Confirmation in vitro established that three CMV-associated chains were specific for CMV antigens. No immune exposure information besides CMV serostatus was available.

Unrecorded immune exposure was likely among donors, who were nominally healthy when sampled. Trimming cost V 3 bases and J 5 bases, with 13 bases left between them. This CDR3 is 14 amino acids long. Germline-derived CDR1 and CDR2 are SGHAT and FQNNGV. PCR involved 60 Vbeta and 13 Jbeta primers. Produced via immunoSEQ multiplex PCR; TCRdb's table is partial and in-frame only. The sample consists of some 170,000 clones, 77% of them appearing once. Sequencing was done on a sample of PBMCs. The receptor comes from a woman aged 55-70 years in good health and CMV-seropositive. The chain recombines TRBV11-2 with TRBJ1-2, with D perhaps TRBD1 (5 bases). CDR3 sequence: CASSLGGGGYGYTF. Written as DNA, the CDR3 is TGTGCCAGCAGCTTGGGTGGCGGGGGGTATGGCTACACCTTC.